This T cell receptor (beta chain) was sequenced during a study of shared clonotypes between healthy human individuals. This clone came up once. Antigen: not known. CD8 cells classed as naive were CD45RO-negative and positively selected for CCR7, excluding terminally differentiated effector memory CD45RA+ cells. All the donors were Caucasian adults who lived in Nashville, Tennessee. Genomic DNA (from each subset) was split evenly across several immunoSEQ plates. Using about 220 ng DNA, 25,000 to 35,000 T cell genomes, the sorted-subset replicate PCRs were run. Clones were read by immunoSEQ multiplex PCR, and TCRdb kept only the in-frame ones, dropping some. The table has about 2 million clones, around 96% seen once. CDR1 and CDR2 from the germline V gene are GTSNPN and SVGIG (reference sequence). CDR3 length: 13 residues. Deletions cut 5 bases from V and 3 bases from J, with 8 bases between. Study-wide findings and caveats: The naive CD4 repertoires of several donors were compared, and approximately 4.7% of clonotypes were shared.

This rearrangement joins TRBV30 to TRBJ1-6, with a possible D match to TRBD1 (5 bases). Sequencing was done on a sample of naive CD8+ T cells sorted from blood. The receptor's source is a man aged 18 to 30 in good health. The CDR3 DNA sequence: TGTGCCTGGGGGACCGACTATAATTCACCCCTCCACTTT. The encoded protein is CAWGTDYNSPLHF.